The 27 T cell receptor beta chains given below trace back to one sample, sequenced in a study of blood T cell repertoires in COVID-19. Assay used: immunoSEQ multiplex PCR; TCRdb lists only in-frame clones, some missing. The sample carries about 180,000 clones, about nine tenths recorded once. Material: peripheral blood. The receptors come from a man between 65 and 85 years old with active or convalescent COVID-19.

The sample holds a few counts of this clone. The CDR3 nucleotides are TGTGCCAGCAGAAACCTGGTACAGGACAGGGGGCGCGGCATAAGGGCTTTCTTT. It codes for CASRNLVQDRGRGIRAFF. This chain connects TRBV27 to TRBJ1-1; 11 positions match TRBD1. V lost 6 bases to trimming and J lost 11 bases; unmatched junction nucleotides: 23. Germline V gives CDR1 MNHEY, CDR2 SMNVEV (reference sequence). This CDR3 has 18 residues.

This chain's CDR3 is CASSLAPGVATEAFF. The CDR3 region has the DNA TGTGCCAGCAGCTTGGCCCCAGGGGTAGCCACTGAAGCTTTCTTT. The chain joins TRBV5-4 to TRBJ1-1, with TRBD1 as a possible D gene (6 bases). This CDR3 region has 15 residues. Germline lookup yields CDR1 SGHNT and CDR2 YYREEE (reference sequence). V was clipped by 0 bases and J by 4 bases, with 13 bases between them. The whole variable domain, filled in from reference TRBV5-4 and TRBJ1-1, reads ETGVTQSPTHLIKTRGQQVTLRCSSQSGHNTVSWYQQALGQGPQFIFQYYREEENGRGNFPPRFSGLQFPNYSSELNVNALELDDSALYLCASSLAPGVATEAFFGQGTRLTVV.

The V and J genes are TRBV3-1 (or the pseudogene TRBV3-2) and TRBJ1-3; D gene ambiguous. This CDR3 contains 15 residues. Deletions cut 3 bases from V and 4 bases from J, with 13 bases between. Germline values: CDR1 LGHDT, CDR2 YNNKEL (reference sequence). The CDR3 loop is CASSQVPSTGNTIYF. DNA of the CDR3: TGTGCCAGCAGCCAGGTCCCCTCTACCGGAAACACCATATATTTT.

This clone was recorded only once. The chain has TRBV18 and TRBJ1-1; maybe TRBD1 (6 bases). Per germline, CDR1 KGHSH and CDR2 LQKENI. Between the trimmed V and J ends, which lost 4 bases and 4 bases, there was a span of 16 bases. The CDR3 runs 15 residues. In DNA, the CDR3 is TGTGCCAGCTCACACCCTACAGGGTCGGGCACTGAAGCTTTCTTT. It yields the protein CASSHPTGSGTEAFF.

The rearrangement uses TRBV10-1 and TRBJ1-2; D gene unclear. V lost 3 bases and J 1 base, leaving 12 bases between the germline ends. The CDR3 runs 15 residues. CDR1 WNHNN and CDR2 SYGVQD come from the germline V gene (reference sequence). The DNA for the CDR3 is TGCGCCAGCAGTGAAAGGCGGAATGATAACTATGGCTACACCTTC. It yields the protein CASSERRNDNYGYTF.

This clone was counted a few times. V usage is TRBV6-5 and J usage is TRBJ2-5; D is possibly TRBD1 (5 bases). Germline V gene lookup returns CDR1 MNHEY and CDR2 SVGAGI. This CDR3 comprises 13 residues. The V end lost 6 bases, the J end lost 2 bases, and 10 bases lay between the germline ends. The CDR3 bases are TGTGCCAGCAGAAAGGGGATTCAAGAGACCCAGTACTTC. It specifies CASRKGIQETQYF.

The V and J genes are TRBV7-8 and TRBJ2-5, with no clear D. Germline lookup yields CDR1 SGHVS and CDR2 FQNEAQ. V dropped 5 bases and J dropped 5 bases, with 9 bases sitting between them. The CDR3 sequence is 12 residues long. In DNA, the CDR3 is TGTGCCAGCAGCCCCACCGGGGAGACCCAGTACTTC. This encodes CASSPTGETQYF.

The chain employs TRBV29-1 and TRBJ2-1; 7 bases align to TRBD1. The germline gives CDR1 SQVTM, CDR2 ANQGSEA. The CDR3 runs 14 residues. The trim removed 7 bases at V and 6 bases at J, leaving 12 bases unmatched. DNA for the CDR3: TGCAGCGGGGGCTTAGGGGGCGCTGCCAATGAGCAGTTCTTC. Translation: CSGGLGGAANEQFF.

This clone was counted between two and nine times. J is TRBJ1-5 and V is TRBV19; perhaps TRBD1 as D (6 bases). This CDR3 contains 15 residues. The germline CDR1 and CDR2 sequences are LNHDA and SQIVND (reference sequence). V shed 3 bases and J shed 3 bases, with 12 bases lying between them. CDR3 loop: CASSILTGHNQPQHF. The CDR3 region has the DNA TGTGCCAGTAGTATTCTGACAGGACACAATCAGCCCCAGCATTTT. The variable domain in full, with the rest retrieved from reference TRBV19 and TRBJ1-5, is DGGITQSPKYLFRKEGQNVTLSCEQNLNHDAMYWYRQDPGQGLRLIYYSQIVNDFQKGDIAEGYSVSREKKESFPLTVTSAQKNPTAFYLCASSILTGHNQPQHFGDGTRLSIL.

The V and J genes are TRBV2 and TRBJ1-1; weak D call: TRBD1 (5 bases). The CDR3 has 14 residues. V lost 6 bases to trimming and J lost 4 bases, with 15 bases between them. The germline CDR1 and CDR2 sequences are SNHLY and FYNNEI. The chain's CDR3 is CASSAGGYGTEAFF. CDR3 sequence (DNA): TGTGCCAGCAGCGCGGGGGGGTACGGCACTGAAGCTTTCTTT.

V is TRBV19 and J is TRBJ2-7, with 7 bases lining up with TRBD1. The CDR3 runs to 14 residues. V lost 7 bases to trimming and J lost 0 bases; unmatched junction nucleotides: 6. Germline V gene lookup returns CDR1 LNHDA and CDR2 SQIVND (reference sequence). The CDR3 reads CASKKDRSSYEQYF. The CDR3 nucleotides read TGTGCCAGTAAGAAGGACAGGTCCTCCTACGAGCAGTACTTC.

The chain combines TRBV4-1 with TRBJ2-7, with D uncertain. Germline loops: CDR1 MGHRA, CDR2 YSYEKL. The CDR3 loop spans 15 amino acids. Trimming took 6 bases from V and 2 from J, leaving 17 bases between them. The CDR3 protein is CASRDLALRTYEQYF. The CDR3 coding sequence is TGCGCCAGCAGGGATTTAGCCCTAAGGACCTACGAGCAGTACTTC.

The chain carries TRBV7-2 and TRBJ1-1; D is uncertain. The V gene's germline CDR1 is SGHTA and CDR2 FQGNSA. V lost 3 bases to trimming and J lost 1 base, with 9 bases between them. The length of the CDR3 is 14 residues. CDR3 in DNA: TGTGCCAGCAGCTTCAGGAGGGAGAACACTGAAGCTTTCTTT. Translating gives CASSFRRENTEAFF.

The chain combines TRBV12-3 or TRBV12-4 with TRBJ2-7, with TRBD1 identical over 7 bases. J was trimmed by 5 bases and V by 3 bases; bases with no gene match: 4. The CDR3 spans 13 residues. The CDR3 is CASSFAGGDEQYF. The CDR3 coding sequence is TGTGCCAGCAGTTTTGCAGGGGGAGACGAGCAGTACTTC.

The DNA for the CDR3 is TGTGCCAGCAGCCGCCTCGCGGGGGGGGATGGCTACACCTTC. Amino acids: CASSRLAGGDGYTF. The chain joins TRBV11-2 to TRBJ1-2, with D perhaps matching TRBD1 (5 bases). The CDR3 totals 14 residues. Germline CDR1 is SGHAT and CDR2 is FQNNGV. V shed 5 bases and J shed 6 bases, with 16 bases lying between them. Full variable domain (rest looked up from reference TRBV11-2 and TRBJ1-2): EAGVAQSPRYKIIEKRQSVAFWCNPISGHATLYWYQQILGQGPKLLIQFQNNGVVDDSQLPKDRFSAERLKGVDSTLKIQPAKLEDSAVYLCASSRLAGGDGYTFGSGTRLTVV.

This clone has just one count. This rearrangement joins TRBV12-3 or TRBV12-4 to TRBJ2-5; TRBD2 is a possible D gene (6 bases). There are 13 residues in the CDR3. V was clipped by 5 bases and J by 2 bases, with 9 bases between them. In DNA, the CDR3 is TGTGCCAGCAGTGGGACTCTACAAGAGACCCAGTACTTC. Protein sequence: CASSGTLQETQYF.

The CDR3 nucleotides read TGTGCCAGCAGCTCCCTCGGGGACACTGAAGCTTTCTTT. It specifies CASSSLGDTEAFF. The V and J genes are TRBV28 and TRBJ1-1; D is uncertain. The CDR3 runs to 13 residues. Germline V gene data show CDR1 as MDHEN and CDR2 as SYDVKM. V dropped 6 bases and J dropped 3 bases, with 11 bases sitting between them. The entire variable domain, with the rest obtained from reference TRBV28 and TRBJ1-1, is as follows: DVKVTQSSRYLVKRTGEKVFLECVQDMDHENMFWYRQDPGLGLRLIYFSYDVKMKEKGDIPEGYSVSREKKERFSLILESASTNQTSMYLCASSSLGDTEAFFGQGTRLTVV.

This clone was detected only a few times. The rearrangement uses TRBV7-2 and TRBJ1-4, with 9 bases identical to TRBD1. The CDR3 sequence is 15 residues long. V trimming: 5 bases; J trimming: 8 bases; junction bases outside the gene matches: 9. In germline, CDR1 is SGHTA, CDR2 FQGNSA. The CDR3 spells CASSPRTGVREKLFF. CDR3 nucleotide sequence: TGTGCCAGCAGCCCCAGGACAGGGGTGAGGGAAAAACTGTTTTTT.

J is TRBJ2-7 and V is TRBV5-1, with TRBD1 identical over 9 bases. V lost 3 bases and J lost 6; bases outside the gene matches: 7. This CDR3 is 14 amino acids long. The germline V gene encodes CDR1 SGHRS and CDR2 YFSETQ. The CDR3 DNA reads as TGCGCCAGCAGCTACCGGACAGGGGTTATCGAGCAGTACTTC. The encoded protein is CASSYRTGVIEQYF.

The V gene is TRBV5-1, the J gene TRBJ2-5, with D perhaps TRBD2 (6 bases). Germline loops: CDR1 SGHRS, CDR2 YFSETQ. V shed 0 bases and J shed 2 bases, with 11 bases lying between them. The CDR3 covers 15 residues. The CDR3 DNA reads TGCGCCAGCAGCTTGGGGCCTAGCGTTCAAGAGACCCAGTACTTC. This translates into CASSLGPSVQETQYF. Using reference TRBV5-1 and TRBJ2-5 for the parts outside the CDR3, the full variable domain is KAGVTQTPRYLIKTRGQQVTLSCSPISGHRSVSWYQQTPGQGLQFLFEYFSETQRNKGNFPGRFSGRQFSNSRSEMNVSTLELGDSALYLCASSLGPSVQETQYFGPGTRLLVL.

The chain recombines TRBV19 with TRBJ2-1; 10 bases are shared with TRBD2. Trimming removed 6 bases from V and 16 bases from J; junction bases left unmatched: 15. Germline V gives CDR1 LNHDA, CDR2 SQIVND (reference sequence). CDR3 length equals 14 residues. CDR3 residues: CASRERGLAGVSFF. The CDR3 nucleotides read TGTGCCAGTAGAGAGAGGGGGCTAGCGGGAGTTAGTTTCTTC.

V and J are TRBV9 and TRBJ1-6; maybe TRBD1 (5 bases). The germline V and J ends were trimmed by 0 bases and 9 bases, with 13 bases remaining between them. Germline CDR1 is SGDLS and CDR2 is YYNGEE. This CDR3 has 15 residues. CDR3: CASSVDGRVASPLHF. As DNA, the CDR3 is TGTGCCAGCAGCGTAGATGGCAGGGTGGCTTCACCCCTCCACTTT.

The genes are TRBV14 and TRBJ2-7, with 8 bases that match TRBD1. CDR1 is SGHDN, CDR2 FVKESK, per germline. This CDR3 spans 16 amino acids. V was clipped by 4 bases and J by 5 bases; unmatched bases: 13. The CDR3 sequence: CASSLTQDRVLDEQYF. The DNA for the CDR3 is TGTGCCAGCAGCCTCACCCAGGACAGGGTTCTGGACGAGCAGTACTTC.

This chain connects TRBV7-9 to TRBJ2-3; 12 nucleotides match TRBD2. Germline-derived CDR1 and CDR2 are SEHNR and FQNEAQ (reference sequence). The V gene end was trimmed by 5 bases and the J gene end by 0 bases; junction bases not matched to a gene: 6. This CDR3 spans 17 amino acids. In nucleotides, the CDR3 is TGTGCCAGCAGCCCGAGACTAGCGGGAGATAGCACAGATACGCAGTATTTT. Protein: CASSPRLAGDSTDTQYF. The full variable domain, completed using reference TRBV7-9 and TRBJ2-3, is DTGVSQNPRHKITKRGQNVTFRCDPISEHNRLYWYRQTLGQGPEFLTYFQNEAQLEKSRLLSDRFSAERPKGSFSTLEIQRTEQGDSAMYLCASSPRLAGDSTDTQYFGPGTRLTVL.

This chain uses TRBV28 with TRBJ2-1, with 12 bases aligning to TRBD2. This CDR3 spans 14 amino acids. Per germline, CDR1 MDHEN and CDR2 SYDVKM. V lost 4 bases and J lost 9; bases outside the gene matches: 4. The CDR3 reads CASSSSGRAGEQFF. For the CDR3, the DNA is TGTGCCAGCAGTTCTAGCGGGAGGGCCGGTGAGCAGTTCTTC.

This chain uses TRBV6-2 or TRBV6-3 with TRBJ2-1, with 7 positions matching TRBD2. The CDR3 sequence is 16 residues long. Per the germline V gene, CDR1 is MNHEY and CDR2 is SVGEGT. With V trimmed by 5 bases and J by 0 bases, 7 bases remained unmatched. In DNA form, the CDR3 reads TGTGCCAGCAGTACCCCGACTAGCCCCTCCTACAATGAGCAGTTCTTC. This gives the protein CASSTPTSPSYNEQFF.

The chain uses TRBV5-5 and TRBJ1-5; tentative D call: TRBD1 (5 bases). The CDR3 is made up of 15 amino acids. Trimming pared 4 bases from V and 0 bases from J, leaving 11 bases between. Germline CDR1 reads SGHKS; CDR2 reads YYEKEE (reference sequence). The CDR3 DNA sequence: TGTGCCAGCAGCGCGGGACTCCATAGCAATCAGCCCCAGCATTTT. This encodes CASSAGLHSNQPQHF. Variable domain in full (rest from reference TRBV5-5 and TRBJ1-5): DAGVTQSPTHLIKTRGQQVTLRCSPISGHKSVSWYQQVLGQGPQFIFQYYEKEERGRGNFPDRFSARQFPNYSSELNVNALLLGDSALYLCASSAGLHSNQPQHFGDGTRLSIL.